Listed here are 16 T cell receptor beta chains from one sample, sequenced in a study of blood T cell repertoires in COVID-19. Sequenced by immunoSEQ multiplex PCR; TCRdb stores in-frame clones only, minus some. Of about 44,000 clones in the sample, roughly nine tenths are singletons; the top ten hold roughly 15%. The sample was peripheral blood. These receptor sequences come from a man between 65 and 79 years old with active COVID-19.

The chain is built from TRBV4-3 and TRBJ1-2; TRBD1 matches at 10 bases. V lost 1 base and J lost 4; bases outside the gene matches: 0. CDR3 length equals 14 residues. Germline CDR1 reads LGHNA; CDR2 reads YSLEER. The CDR3 protein is CASSQGTGGYGYTF. The CDR3 DNA reads as TGCGCCAGCAGCCAAGGGACAGGGGGCTATGGCTACACCTTC.

This clone was recorded a few times. J is TRBJ1-2 and V is TRBV5-6, with 7 bases that match TRBD1. The CDR3 sequence is 17 residues long. Trimming at V came to 4 bases and at J to 0 bases, leaving 12 bases not matched to a gene. CDR1 SGHDT and CDR2 YYEEEE come from the germline V gene. As DNA, the CDR3 is TGTGCCAGCAGCCCTGTGGCGAGGGGGCGGTCTAACTATGGCTACACCTTC. Amino acids: CASSPVARGRSNYGYTF. The entire variable domain, with the rest obtained from reference TRBV5-6 and TRBJ1-2, is as follows: DAGVTQSPTHLIKTRGQQVTLRCSPKSGHDTVSWYQQALGQGPQFIFQYYEEEERQRGNFPDRFSGHQFPNYSSELNVNALLLGDSALYLCASSPVARGRSNYGYTFGSGTRLTVV.

V and J are TRBV27 and TRBJ1-5; 10 bases map to TRBD1. After removal of 6 bases from V and 1 base from J, the junction contained 3 bases not matched to a gene. The CDR3 extends over 15 amino acids. Germline CDR1 and CDR2: MNHEY and SMNVEV (reference sequence). CDR3 DNA sequence: TGTGCCAGCAGGACAGGGGGCACCAGCAATCAGCCCCAGCATTTT. Translation gives CASRTGGTSNQPQHF.

The chain combines TRBV25-1 with TRBJ2-5, with TRBD1 identical over 7 bases. The CDR3 runs to 17 residues. Per germline, CDR1 MGHDK and CDR2 SYGVNS. The V gene end was trimmed by 0 bases and the J gene end by 2 bases; junction bases not matched to a gene: 9. The CDR3, as DNA: TGTGCCAGCAGTGAATATTGGACAGGACCCCCTCAAGAGACCCAGTACTTC. Protein: CASSEYWTGPPQETQYF. Variable domain in full (rest from reference TRBV25-1 and TRBJ2-5): EADIYQTPRYLVIGTGKKITLECSQTMGHDKMYWYQQDPGMELHLIHYSYGVNSTEKGDLSSESTVSRIRTEHFPLTLESARPSHTSQYLCASSEYWTGPPQETQYFGPGTRLLVL.

The rearrangement links TRBV28 to TRBJ2-7; tentatively, D is TRBD1 (6 bases). Deletions cut 2 bases from V and 6 bases from J, with 11 bases between. Germline V gene sequence: CDR1 MDHEN, CDR2 SYDVKM. The CDR3 length is 13 residues. The CDR3 spells CASSLQGPGEQYF. The DNA for the CDR3 is TGTGCCAGCAGTTTACAGGGGCCGGGCGAGCAGTACTTC.

The rearrangement links TRBV6-5 to TRBJ2-7; 10 bases are shared with TRBD1. CDR1 is MNHEY and CDR2 is SVGAGI in the germline V gene. V lost 4 bases to trimming and J lost 4 bases; unmatched junction nucleotides: 4. This CDR3 is built from 14 residues. The CDR3 region is CASSSRDRGYEQYF. The CDR3 DNA reads as TGTGCCAGCAGTTCCCGGGACAGGGGTTACGAGCAGTACTTC.

The chain has TRBV18 and TRBJ2-2; weak D call: TRBD1 (6 bases). This CDR3 has 17 amino acids. CDR1 KGHSH and CDR2 LQKENI come from the germline V gene. Between the trimmed V and J ends, which lost 1 base and 4 bases, there was a span of 16 bases. The chain's CDR3 is CASSPLTGTSTTGELFF. CDR3 nucleotides: TGTGCCAGCTCACCACTGACGGGGACAAGTACCACCGGGGAGCTGTTTTTT.

Concerning this clone itself: The junction does not match germline at one end; this may be a read error. The chain has TRBV4-1 and TRBJ1-5, with 8 bases identical to TRBD1. The CDR3 sequence is 16 residues long. Germline-derived CDR1 and CDR2 are MGHRA and YSYEKL. This chain's CDR3 is CASSPEWRQGSQSQHF. The CDR3 nucleotides are TGCGCCAGCAGCCCCGAATGGAGACAGGGGAGTCAGTCCCAGCATTTT.

The gene calls are TRBV9 and TRBJ1-5; 8 positions match TRBD1. Trimming cost V 10 bases and J 5 bases; bases outside gene matches: 5. This CDR3 spans 12 amino acids. In germline, CDR1 is SGDLS, CDR2 YYNGEE. The CDR3 here is CASGGPDQPQHF. CDR3 nucleotides: TGTGCCTCAGGGGGCCCGGATCAGCCCCAGCATTTT.

The J gene is TRBJ1-4, the V gene TRBV7-2, with D possibly being TRBD1 (5 bases). The CDR3 has 16 residues. Trimming cost V 5 bases and J 4 bases, with 17 bases left between them. Germline CDR1 SGHTA, CDR2 FQGNSA. The CDR3 nucleotides read TGTGCCAGCAGCCCCCGCGGGGCAGGTCTTAATGAAAAACTGTTTTTT. Translating it yields CASSPRGAGLNEKLFF. Using reference TRBV7-2 and TRBJ1-4 for the parts outside the CDR3, the full variable domain is GAGVSQSPSNKVTEKGKDVELRCDPISGHTALYWYRQSLGQGLEFLIYFQGNSAPDKSGLPSDRFSAERTGGSVSTLTIQRTQQEDSAVYLCASSPRGAGLNEKLFFGSGTQLSVL.

The rearrangement links TRBV20-1 to TRBJ2-2; the match to TRBD2 covers 16 bases. There are 16 residues in the CDR3. The germline CDR1 and CDR2 sequences are DFQATT and SNEGSKA (reference sequence). Trimming removed 3 bases from V and 6 bases from J; junction bases left unmatched: 4. This chain's CDR3 is CSASLGTSGGAGELFF. CDR3 DNA sequence: TGCAGTGCTAGTTTAGGGACTAGCGGGGGGGCCGGGGAGCTGTTTTTT.

The V call is TRBV5-1, the J call TRBJ1-1; 7 bases agree with TRBD1. The CDR3 covers 14 residues. The germline V gene has CDR1 SGHRS and CDR2 YFSETQ. The ends lost 4 bases at V and 5 bases at J; junction bases unmatched: 8. The CDR3 DNA reads TGCGCCAGCAGCCCGACAGGGTTCCTTACTGAAGCTTTCTTT. Encoded protein: CASSPTGFLTEAFF.

The gene calls are TRBV7-2 and TRBJ2-7, with D maybe TRBD1 (7 bases). CDR1 is SGHTA and CDR2 is FQGNSA in the germline V gene. The CDR3 is 14 residues long. The V and J ends lost 5 bases and 1 base respectively, with 12 bases between them. This CDR3 reads CASSQGGQSYEQYF. CDR3 nucleotide sequence: TGTGCCAGCAGCCAGGGGGGACAGTCCTACGAGCAGTACTTC.

This rearrangement joins TRBV18 to TRBJ2-1; TRBD1 matches 9 bases. In germline, CDR1 is KGHSH, CDR2 LQKENI. The CDR3 has 16 residues. V lost 2 bases to trimming and J lost 0 bases; unmatched junction nucleotides: 2. The CDR3 nucleotides are TGTGCCAGCTCACCAACGGGACAGGGCTCCTACAATGAGCAGTTCTTC. Translating it yields CASSPTGQGSYNEQFF.

The chain couples TRBV2 to TRBJ2-3, with D hard to call. With 7 bases removed from V and 0 bases from J, the gap between germline ends came to 29 bases. CDR3 size: 20 residues. CDR1 SNHLY and CDR2 FYNNEI come from the germline V gene. CDR3 in DNA: TGTGCCAGCAATTCAGATAAGGTTGGCATAGCAGTCACTAGCACAGATACGCAGTATTTT. This encodes CASNSDKVGIAVTSTDTQYF.

V and J are TRBV28 and TRBJ1-4; D is undetermined. Trimming cost V 5 bases and J 5 bases, with 9 bases left between them. The CDR3 loop spans 13 amino acids. Germline values: CDR1 MDHEN, CDR2 SYDVKM. This CDR3 reads CASSRGGNEKLFF. In nucleotides, the CDR3 is TGTGCCAGCAGTCGGGGTGGGAATGAAAAACTGTTTTTT.